This TCR beta chain was sequenced during a study of T cells after yellow fever vaccination. Researchers made TCR cDNA using 5'RACE template switching, and this step added a universal primer site and UMIs. MiXCR, applied by TCRdb to the 5' RACE reads, yields one record per CDR3 protein. In the table there are 280,000 or so distinct CDR3 sequences, 8.7% of which are singletons. For this clonotype: Its target is not known.

Germline assignment: CDR1 SGHAT and CDR2 FQNNGV. V was cut by 5 bases and J by 7 bases, with 23 bases left in between. The CDR3 has 17 residues. Study-level points and caveats: Reappearance after the booster was observed for most primary-vaccination clones (roughly 97% CD4, almost 90% CD8).

The source of this sequence is a man between 18 and 29 years old who received the YFV17D yellow fever vaccine. V usage is TRBV11-2 and J usage is TRBJ1-4; D gene unclear. The sample here was CD4+ T cells sorted from PBMCs, taken 5 days after the yellow fever booster vaccination. CDR3 loop: CASSPRSNGLPIEKLFF. The CDR3 DNA reads as TGTGCCAGCAGCCCACGGTCGAACGGGCTTCCTATTGAAAAACTGTTTTTT. The full variable domain, in which reference TRBV11-2 and TRBJ1-4 provide the parts outside the CDR3, is EAGVAQSPRYKIIEKRQSVAFWCNPISGHATLYWYQQILGQGPKLLIQFQNNGVVDDSQLPKDRFSAERLKGVDSTLKIQPAKLEDSAVYLCASSPRSNGLPIEKLFFGSGTQLSVL.